The 27 T cell receptor beta chains below were found in one sample sequenced in a study of blood T cell repertoires in COVID-19. Sequencing was performed with immunoSEQ multiplex PCR; in TCRdb, only in-frame clones are kept and a portion is missing. The sample includes approximately 94,000 clones, around four fifths of them seen just once. Sequenced: peripheral blood. The receptors were gathered from a man aged 65 to 79 with active or convalescent COVID-19.

This chain links TRBV5-4 with TRBJ2-2, with 9 nucleotides matching TRBD1. J gave up 3 bases and V 6 bases, and 6 bases lay outside the gene matches. CDR1 and CDR2 from the germline V gene are SGHNT and YYREEE (reference sequence). The CDR3 extends over 15 amino acids. The DNA for the CDR3 is TGTGCCAGCACCGGGACAGGGACTTACACCGGGGAGCTGTTTTTT. This codes for CASTGTGTYTGELFF.

The chain employs TRBV19 and TRBJ1-2, with 7 nucleotides matching TRBD1. From germline, CDR1 is LNHDA and CDR2 SQIVND (reference sequence). This CDR3 is built from 16 residues. V lost 5 bases, J lost 8 bases, and 17 bases stayed unmatched. CDR3 amino acids: CASSPRQGSHSDGYTF. The DNA for the CDR3 is TGTGCCAGTAGTCCCCGACAGGGATCGCACTCGGACGGCTACACCTTC.

V gene TRBV10-3 combines with J gene TRBJ1-1, with D possibly matching TRBD1 (5 bases). Germline V lookup: CDR1 ENHRY, CDR2 SYGVKD. The V and J ends lost 4 bases and 0 bases respectively, with 6 bases between them. The CDR3 sequence is 13 residues long. CDR3 sequence (DNA): TGTGCCATCAGTGTAGGGGTGAACACTGAAGCTTTCTTT. Translation gives CAISVGVNTEAFF.

This clone was counted ten times or more. The junction shows a germline mismatch at one end, possibly a read error. This chain uses TRBV5-3 with TRBJ2-7; 8 nucleotides match TRBD2. TRBV5-3 is recorded as an ORF, its role being uncertain. The CDR3 spans 14 residues. The CDR3: CARRGTRESRKNRF. CDR3 nucleotide sequence: TGTGCCAGAAGGGGGACTAGGGAATCAAGGAAAAACCGCTTC.

The chain's CDR3 is CASSFGASLTYEQYF. The CDR3 region has the DNA TGTGCCAGCAGCTTCGGCGCTAGCCTTACCTACGAGCAGTACTTC. This chain uses TRBV7-2 with TRBJ2-7; tentatively, D is TRBD2 (5 bases). This CDR3 spans 15 amino acids. Trimming stripped 3 bases from V and 2 bases from J, with 14 bases between. Germline V lookup: CDR1 SGHTA, CDR2 FQGNSA.

The genes are TRBV9 and TRBJ2-1; 8 bases line up with TRBD1. Germline CDR1 and CDR2: SGDLS and YYNGEE. J was trimmed by 3 bases and V by 5 bases; bases with no gene match: 7. This CDR3 comprises 15 residues. CDR3 sequence: CASRATGTGYNEQFF. CDR3 bases: TGTGCCAGCAGAGCCACCGGGACAGGCTACAATGAGCAGTTCTTC.

This CDR3 reads CASSNWEGVNTGELFF. CDR3 DNA: TGTGCCAGCAGCAATTGGGAGGGAGTAAACACCGGGGAGCTGTTTTTT. The chain uses TRBV5-4 and TRBJ2-2; 7 nucleotides line up with TRBD2. CDR3 length equals 16 residues. Germline loops: CDR1 SGHNT, CDR2 YYREEE (reference sequence). With V trimmed by 4 bases and J by 2 bases, 8 bases remained unmatched.

By share, this clone counts as medium-sized. This chain uses TRBV5-6 with TRBJ2-7; TRBD2 matches 8 bases. The CDR3 sequence is 14 residues long. After removal of 4 bases from V and 6 bases from J, the junction contained 9 bases not matched to a gene. Germline V gene data show CDR1 as SGHDT and CDR2 as YYEEEE. CDR3 region: CASSPGRGSREQYF. As DNA, the CDR3 is TGTGCCAGCAGCCCCGGGAGGGGATCCCGCGAGCAGTACTTC.

The genes are TRBV18 and TRBJ2-1, with D possibly being TRBD2 (5 bases). Trimming shortened V by 3 bases and J by 8 bases, and 20 bases separated the two germline ends. CDR3 length: 16 amino acids. The germline gives CDR1 KGHSH, CDR2 LQKENI. CDR3 amino acids: CASSPDLADQWDEQFF. The CDR3 coding sequence is TGTGCCAGCTCACCCGATCTAGCAGACCAATGGGATGAGCAGTTCTTC.

J is TRBJ1-5 and V is TRBV28; D remains unclear. V was clipped by 6 bases and J by 4 bases, with 4 bases between them. This CDR3 region has 11 residues. CDR1 and CDR2 (germline): MDHEN, SYDVKM. The CDR3, as DNA: TGTGCCAGCAGAGCGAATCAGCCCCAGCATTTT. Translation: CASRANQPQHF.

The chain employs TRBV7-3 and TRBJ2-1; 7 bases line up with TRBD2. In germline, CDR1 is SGHTA, CDR2 FQGTGA. Trimming cost V 5 bases and J 7 bases; bases outside gene matches: 11. This CDR3 contains 15 residues. This CDR3 is CASSQNGGSTNEQFF. The CDR3 DNA is TGTGCCAGCAGCCAAAACGGGGGGTCTACGAATGAGCAGTTCTTC.

This clone was seen only once. The chain employs TRBV24-1 and TRBJ2-2; TRBD2 matches at 9 bases. Trimming cost V 9 bases and J 7 bases; bases outside gene matches: 8. The CDR3 is 14 residues long. The germline V gene has CDR1 KGHDR and CDR2 SFDVKD. The CDR3, as DNA: TGTGCCACCCCCGCGGGGGGGAGGGACGGGGAGCTGTTTTTT. This encodes CATPAGGRDGELFF.

This clone came up a few times. The chain joins TRBV24-1 to TRBJ1-5; 7 nucleotides agree with TRBD1. CDR1 is KGHDR and CDR2 is SFDVKD in the germline V gene. The CDR3 is 16 amino acids. V lost 3 bases and J lost 3; bases outside the gene matches: 7. The CDR3 DNA reads TGTGCCACCAGTGATACTGGACAGGCAATCAATCAGCCCCAGCATTTT. This translates into CATSDTGQAINQPQHF.

The V call is TRBV6-2 or TRBV6-3, the J call TRBJ2-7, with TRBD1 identical over 11 bases. The V and J ends lost 0 bases and 6 bases, in that order; junction bases with no gene match: 7. Germline lookup yields CDR1 MNHEY and CDR2 SVGEGT. The CDR3 has 16 amino acids. CDR3 sequence (DNA): TGTGCCAGCAGTTACTCGCGGACAGGGGGCTACGGCGAGCAGTACTTC. Its protein product is CASSYSRTGGYGEQYF.

The chain combines TRBV5-1 with TRBJ1-5, with unresolved D. The CDR3 is 15 residues long. V was pared by 0 bases and J by 7 bases, with 14 bases between. Germline CDR1 reads SGHRS; CDR2 reads YFSETQ. This CDR3 reads CASSLAGRTGQPQHF. The CDR3 DNA reads as TGCGCCAGCAGCTTGGCGGGCAGGACGGGACAGCCCCAGCATTTT.

V and J are TRBV9 and TRBJ1-3, with TRBD1 matching over 11 bases. The CDR3 consists of 18 residues. In germline, CDR1 is SGDLS, CDR2 YYNGEE. The V segment lost 3 bases and the J segment 0 bases; nucleotides outside the gene matches: 8. The CDR3 nucleotides read TGTGCCAGCAGCGCCACCCGGGACAGGGGGAGCTCTGGAAACACCATATATTTT. Translation gives CASSATRDRGSSGNTIYF.

J is TRBJ1-4 and V is TRBV18; D unresolved. CDR1 KGHSH and CDR2 LQKENI come from the germline V gene. Trimming shortened V by 4 bases and J by 7 bases, and 10 bases separated the two germline ends. The CDR3 is made up of 13 amino acids. CDR3 sequence (DNA): TGTGCCAGCTCACGGGCCCAGACTGAAAAACTGTTTTTT. This gives the protein CASSRAQTEKLFF. The full variable domain, in which reference TRBV18 and TRBJ1-4 provide the parts outside the CDR3, is NAGVMQNPRHLVRRRGQEARLRCSPMKGHSHVYWYRQLPEEGLKFMVYLQKENIIDESGMPKERFSAEFPKEGPSILRIQQVVRGDSAAYFCASSRAQTEKLFFGSGTQLSVL.

The chain is built from TRBV5-4 and TRBJ2-7; D might be TRBD2 (7 bases). Germline CDR1 SGHNT, CDR2 YYREEE (reference sequence). V was trimmed by 0 bases and J by 4 bases, leaving 17 bases between them. The length of the CDR3 is 16 residues. CDR3 coding DNA: TGTGCCAGCAGCTTGGCGGGGGGCGGGAGTACTTACGAGCAGTACTTC. Translating it yields CASSLAGGGSTYEQYF.

The rearrangement joins TRBV9 to TRBJ2-2; no clear D gene. This CDR3 spans 13 amino acids. Germline loops: CDR1 SGDLS, CDR2 YYNGEE. V lost 2 bases and J 4 bases, leaving 6 bases between the germline ends. The DNA for the CDR3 is TGTGCCAGCAGCGTGCGAACCACCGGGGAGCTGTTTTTT. Its protein product is CASSVRTTGELFF.

This sequence joins TRBV29-1 and TRBJ1-1; D is uncertain. The CDR3 covers 13 residues. The germline V gene has CDR1 SQVTM and CDR2 ANQGSEA. Trimming stripped 2 bases from V and 2 bases from J, with 9 bases between. The CDR3 loop reads CSVERRFNTEAFF. Here the CDR3 DNA reads TGCAGCGTTGAACGCAGGTTCAACACTGAAGCTTTCTTT.

This clone is termed medium-sized (0.01 to 0.1%). V usage is TRBV5-8 and J usage is TRBJ2-1; 9 positions agree with TRBD2. From germline, CDR1 is SGHTS and CDR2 YDEGEE. V gave up 1 base and J gave up 5 bases; unmatched junction bases: 4. CDR3 size: 15 residues. The CDR3 here is CASSLSAGGHNEQFF. CDR3 DNA: TGTGCCAGCAGCTTGTCTGCGGGAGGGCACAATGAGCAGTTCTTC.

V gene TRBV7-2 combines with J gene TRBJ2-7; TRBD2 aligns across 9 bases. There are 15 residues in the CDR3. Germline assignment: CDR1 SGHTA and CDR2 FQGNSA. V shed 1 base, J shed 1 base, and the junction held 2 bases outside the gene matches. This chain's CDR3 is CASSLVLAGSYEQYF. The CDR3 DNA follows: TGTGCCAGCAGCTTAGTCCTAGCGGGATCCTACGAGCAGTACTTC.

CDR3 DNA sequence: TGCGCCAGCAGGTTTGAGACAGTTTATTCACCCCTCCACTTT. This encodes CASRFETVYSPLHF. The V and J genes are TRBV10-1 and TRBJ1-6; D is perhaps TRBD1 (5 bases). This CDR3 spans 14 amino acids. V was pared by 6 bases and J by 8 bases, with 14 bases between. CDR1 WNHNN and CDR2 SYGVQD come from the germline V gene (reference sequence).

The chain is built from TRBV7-8 and TRBJ2-5; 7 nucleotides match TRBD1. The germline gives CDR1 SGHVS, CDR2 FQNEAQ. J was trimmed by 7 bases and V by 5 bases; bases with no gene match: 10. The length of the CDR3 is 14 residues. In nucleotides, the CDR3 is TGTGCCAGCAGCCCTTCAGGGGGTGCGGGGACCCAGTACTTC. It is translated as CASSPSGGAGTQYF.

The chain joins TRBV28 to TRBJ1-1; 9 positions agree with TRBD1. V lost 2 bases and J lost 7; bases outside the gene matches: 2. Germline assignment: CDR1 MDHEN and CDR2 SYDVKM. This CDR3 region has 13 residues. The CDR3 DNA reads as TGTGCCAGCAGTTTAGGGACAGGGTATGAAGCTTTCTTT. It translates to CASSLGTGYEAFF.

The CDR3 DNA is TGTGCCAGCAGCCCGCTAGCGGCCCAAGAGACCCAGTACTTC. It codes for CASSPLAAQETQYF. The chain links TRBV3-1 (or the pseudogene TRBV3-2) to TRBJ2-5; 7 nucleotides match TRBD2. The CDR3 has 14 amino acids. V gave up 4 bases and J gave up 1 base; unmatched junction bases: 3. Looked up from germline, CDR1 is LGHDT and CDR2 is YNNKEL (reference sequence).

The rearrangement joins TRBV21-1 to TRBJ2-1; the table's D call, TRBD2, has no DNA check behind it. TRBV21-1 is an annotated pseudogene. CDR3 length equals 16 residues. The CDR3 loop reads CASSIYGRNSYNEQFF. The CDR3 DNA reads TGTGCCAGCAGCATATACGGGAGGAACTCCTACAATGAGCAGTTCTTC.